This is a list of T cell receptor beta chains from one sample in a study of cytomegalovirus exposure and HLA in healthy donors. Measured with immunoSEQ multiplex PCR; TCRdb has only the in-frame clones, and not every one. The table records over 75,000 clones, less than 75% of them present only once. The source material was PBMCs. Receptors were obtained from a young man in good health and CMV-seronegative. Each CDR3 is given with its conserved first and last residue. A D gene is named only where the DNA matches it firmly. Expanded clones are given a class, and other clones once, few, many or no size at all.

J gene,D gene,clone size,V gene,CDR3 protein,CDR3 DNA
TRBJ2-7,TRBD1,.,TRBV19,CASSYRTGTYEQYF,TGTGCCAGTAGCTACCGGACAGGGACCTACGAGCAGTACTTC
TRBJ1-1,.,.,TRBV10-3,CAISLTGTEAFF,TGTGCCATCAGTCTAACGGGAACTGAAGCTTTCTTT
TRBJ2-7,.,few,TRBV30,CAWSDRTYEQYF,TGTGCCTGGAGTGACAGGACCTACGAGCAGTACTTC
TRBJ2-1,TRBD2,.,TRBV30,CAWSWVSGGAGEQFF,TGTGCCTGGAGCTGGGTTAGCGGGGGGGCGGGTGAGCAGTTCTTC
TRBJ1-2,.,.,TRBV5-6,CASTHRRAAGYTF,TGTGCCAGCACCCATCGCAGGGCCGCTGGCTACACCTTC
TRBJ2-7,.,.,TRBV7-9,CASTQSGLCEQYF,TGTGCCAGCACCCAGTCGGGACTCTGCGAGCAGTACTTC
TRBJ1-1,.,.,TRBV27,CASSLDRLNTEAFF,TGTGCCAGCAGTTTGGACAGACTGAACACTGAAGCTTTCTTT
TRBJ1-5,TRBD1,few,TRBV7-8,CASSPGQVGQPQHF,TGTGCCAGCAGCCCGGGACAGGTGGGGCAGCCCCAGCATTTT
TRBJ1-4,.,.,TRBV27,CASSPRIGQTNEKLFF,TGTGCCAGCAGTCCACGGATCGGACAGACGAATGAAAAACTGTTTTTT
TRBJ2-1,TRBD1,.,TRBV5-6,CASSFPRTWGQVNEQFF,TGTGCCAGCAGCTTTCCACGCACTTGGGGACAGGTCAATGAGCAGTTCTTC
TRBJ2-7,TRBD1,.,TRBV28,CASSLAGTEGYEQYF,TGTGCCAGCAGTTTGGCCGGGACAGAAGGATACGAGCAGTACTTC
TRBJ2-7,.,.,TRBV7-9,CASSTPGSEQYF,TGTGCCAGCAGCACCCCCGGGAGCGAGCAGTACTTC
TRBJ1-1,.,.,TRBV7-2,CASSPSRSNTEAFF,TGTGCCAGCAGCCCCTCGCGGTCGAACACTGAAGCTTTCTTT
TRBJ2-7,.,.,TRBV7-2,CASRIDSSYEQYF,TGTGCCAGCAGGATTGACAGCTCCTACGAGCAGTACTTC
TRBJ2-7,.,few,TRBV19,CASSIDGESYEQYF,TGTGCCAGTAGTATAGATGGGGAGTCTTACGAGCAGTACTTC
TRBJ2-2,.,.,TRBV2,CASRAEITGELFF,TGTGCCAGCAGGGCAGAAATCACCGGGGAGCTGTTTTTT
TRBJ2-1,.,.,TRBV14,CASSQREHPYNEQFF,TGTGCCAGCAGTCAACGGGAGCACCCCTACAATGAGCAGTTCTTC
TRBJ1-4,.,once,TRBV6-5,CASSYRENEKLFF,TGTGCCAGCAGTTACAGAGAAAATGAAAAACTGTTTTTT